The entry below describes one TCR beta chain. No antigen is known for it. This record belongs to a study of post-analysis software for immune sequencing data. The overall study: Relapsing-remitting, secondary progressive and progressive-relapsing courses of multiple sclerosis were included. Study-level points and caveats: Among a handful of TRBV segments more frequent in patients than controls were TRBV5-6, TRBV5-1 and TRBV20-1. Multiple sclerosis was associated with a significant reduction in normalized Chao1 diversity relative to controls. Strong co-clustering by F measure was seen for same-batch samples.

Trimming removed 3 bases from V and 6 bases from J; junction bases left unmatched: 8. Germline CDR1 and CDR2: MNHEY and SVGEGT. This CDR3 has 15 amino acids. Unique-molecular-identifier-tagged TCR beta cDNA libraries were used. From approximately 0.95 to 9.8 million T cells, roughly 0.5 million cDNA molecules were obtained. TCRdb analysed the PCR reads with MiXCR anew, one entry per CDR3 protein. The table includes 400,000 to 500,000 distinct CDR3 sequences, approximately 37% detected once. The chain combines TRBV6-2 or TRBV6-3 with TRBJ2-1, with 7 nucleotides matching TRBD1. Sequences were obtained from blood. This TCR was sampled from a girl aged 2 to 10 with multiple sclerosis. This CDR3 reads CASSYGTGDPNEQFF. Written as DNA, the CDR3 is TGTGCCAGCAGTTATGGAACAGGGGACCCCAATGAGCAGTTCTTC.